A selection of T cell receptor beta chains follows, all from one sample in a study of identical twins. One entry per CDR3 protein results from TCRdb running MiXCR on the 5' RACE reads. The data show a few hundred thousand distinct CDR3 sequences, 18% seen once. The material sequenced was naive T cells sorted from blood. The receptors were sampled from a man aged 45-60 years in good health. The CDR3 runs from the conserved cysteine through the conserved F or W. The D gene is left open where the match is weak. Clone sizes are given selectively: once, few, many, or a class where the clone is expanded.

NA | TRBJ2-3 | TRBV12-3/TRBV12-4 | few | TGTGCCAGCAGTCCCCGGGGCCTCGGCACAGATACGCAGTATTTT | CASSPRGLGTDTQYF
NA | TRBJ1-1 | TRBV6-2/TRBV6-3 | many | TGTGCCAGCAGTTATCCCGTCCGGCTCATGAACACTGAAGCTTTCTTT | CASSYPVRLMNTEAFF
NA | TRBJ1-1 | TRBV4-1 | NA | TGCGCCAGCAGCCAAGCATTTATCCGAAGGGCTGAAGCTTTCTTT | CASSQAFIRRAEAFF
TRBD1 | TRBJ1-1 | TRBV6-1 | NA | TGTGCCAGCAGTCCCCCGGGACAGGAGATTGAAGCTTTCTTT | CASSPPGQEIEAFF
NA | TRBJ2-3 | TRBV5-4 | NA | TGTGCCAGCAGCTTGGGGTTCGCCCGCTCGGGAGATACGCAGTATTTT | CASSLGFARSGDTQYF
TRBD2 | TRBJ2-1 | TRBV20-1 | many | TGCAGTGCTAGTACTAGCGACTCCTACAATGAGCAGTTCTTC | CSASTSDSYNEQFF
NA | TRBJ2-6 | TRBV5-1 | few | TGCGCCAGCAGCTTGTACGGAATCGCCGGGGCCAACGTCCTGACTTTC | CASSLYGIAGANVLTF
TRBD2 | TRBJ2-1 | TRBV20-1 | few | TGCAGTGCTCTTAGCGGGGGGATAATTTCGAGTGAGCAGTTCTTC | CSALSGGIISSEQFF
TRBD2 | TRBJ2-3 | TRBV4-2 | NA | TGTGCCAGCAGCCAGGGGGTAGCGGGTAGTTTAGATACGCAGTATTTT | CASSQGVAGSLDTQYF
NA | TRBJ2-1 | TRBV10-3 | NA | TGTGCCATCAGCATGGGGGGCCGGGGGGAGCAGTTCTTC | CAISMGGRGEQFF
TRBD2 | TRBJ2-3 | TRBV18 | many | TGTGCCAGCTCACCACCGTCTAGCGGGAGGTCAGATACGCAGTATTTT | CASSPPSSGRSDTQYF
NA | TRBJ2-7 | TRBV7-9 | NA | TGTGCCAGCAGCGTGCCCGGGGTCCTTGCCTACGAGCAGTACTTC | CASSVPGVLAYEQYF
NA | TRBJ2-2 | TRBV7-2 | NA | TGTGCCAGCAGAGCAGGTCCTCGGACCGGGGAGCTGTTTTTT | CASRAGPRTGELFF
TRBD2 | TRBJ2-5 | TRBV20-1 | few | TGCAGTGCTGTTGATCGAGGGAGGGAGGTGTCAGAGACCCAGTACTTC | CSAVDRGREVSETQYF
TRBD1 | TRBJ2-2 | TRBV29-1 | many | TGCAGCGTTGAATCCGGGACAGGTGACACCGGGGAGCTGTTTTTT | CSVESGTGDTGELFF